This entry describes one T cell receptor beta chain. The protocol was immunoSEQ multiplex PCR, while the TCRdb copy is restricted to in-frame clones and leaves out a portion. Of 350,000 to 450,000 clones in the sample, about 90% were seen once. This sample was included in a study of Ad26.COV2.S vaccination and SARS-CoV-2 variants. The receptor comes from a human donor who had recovered from COVID-19. The sequenced sample was peripheral blood, obtained after recovery from COVID-19.

CDR3 amino acids: CSVPGQGVTEAFF. In nucleotides, the CDR3 is TGCAGCGTGCCGGGACAGGGGGTCACTGAAGCTTTCTTT. The chain carries TRBV29-1 and TRBJ1-1; 11 nucleotides match TRBD1. The CDR3 spans 13 residues. Germline CDR1 and CDR2: SQVTM and ANQGSEA. With 6 bases clipped from V and 4 bases from J, the junction kept 4 bases outside the gene matches.